Shown below are 9 T cell receptor beta chains from a single sample sequenced in a study of control samples from healthy donors and cancer patients. Profiling relied on immunoSEQ multiplex PCR, and the TCRdb table lists in-frame clones only, not all of them. The repertoire has over 150,000 clones, roughly 94% of them found once; the top ten carry around 15%. Input material: PBMCs. Source of these receptors: a man in his sixties with colorectal cancer.

This chain uses TRBV4-3 with TRBJ2-1, with 12 bases matching TRBD2. CDR1 LGHNA and CDR2 YSLEER come from the germline V gene. With 1 base clipped from V and 2 bases from J, the junction kept 3 bases outside the gene matches. The CDR3 totals 17 residues. The CDR3 sequence: CASSQVGLAGTYNEQFF. The CDR3 nucleotides are TGCGCCAGCAGCCAAGTTGGACTAGCGGGGACCTACAATGAGCAGTTCTTC.

The CDR3 DNA follows: TGTGCCAGCAGAACCGGGGTTAATGAAAAACTGTTTTTT. Translated, it gives CASRTGVNEKLFF. The chain couples TRBV6-6 to TRBJ1-4; no reliable D call. The CDR3 has 13 amino acids. In germline, CDR1 is MNHNY, CDR2 SVGAGI (reference sequence). Trimming took off 6 bases at V and 4 bases at J, with 9 bases between the two ends.

J is TRBJ2-7 and V is TRBV19; D might be TRBD1 (6 bases). Germline values: CDR1 LNHDA, CDR2 SQIVND (reference sequence). The V gene lost 6 bases and the J gene lost 4 bases, with 16 bases spanning the gap. The CDR3 totals 14 residues. The CDR3 sequence: CASSRRGVGYEQYF. DNA of the CDR3: TGTGCCAGTAGCCGCAGGGGAGTCGGGTACGAGCAGTACTTC.

The chain is built from TRBV29-1 and TRBJ2-1, with 9 bases matching TRBD2. Germline CDR1 reads SQVTM; CDR2 reads ANQGSEA. With 0 bases clipped from V and 8 bases from J, the junction kept 8 bases outside the gene matches. This CDR3 has 15 residues. CDR3 residues: CSVEERGGPSYEQFF. The CDR3 DNA is TGCAGCGTTGAAGAGCGGGGGGGCCCAAGCTATGAGCAGTTCTTC.

The CDR3 nucleotides read TGTGCCAGCAGGCCGACAGGGAATGGCAATCAGCCCCAGCATTTT. The encoded protein is CASRPTGNGNQPQHF. The genes are TRBV6-5 and TRBJ1-5; 7 bases match TRBD1. V shed 6 bases and J 2 bases; nucleotides not matched to a gene: 7. The CDR3 runs to 15 residues. Germline CDR1 reads MNHEY; CDR2 reads SVGAGI.

The chain joins TRBV11-2 to TRBJ1-1, with D perhaps TRBD1 (5 bases). Germline V lookup: CDR1 SGHAT, CDR2 FQNNGV. V was shortened by 2 bases and J by 7 bases, with 8 bases between the two germline ends. This CDR3 contains 12 residues. CDR3 sequence reads: CASSLRGDEAFF. Written as DNA, the CDR3 is TGTGCCAGCAGCTTAAGAGGGGATGAAGCTTTCTTT.

The J gene is TRBJ2-3, the V gene TRBV6-2 or TRBV6-3; 7 bases agree with TRBD2. The trim removed 1 base at V and 1 base at J, leaving 2 bases unmatched. Germline loops: CDR1 MNHEY, CDR2 SVGEGT. CDR3 length: 15 residues. CDR3 residues: CASSYYLAGTDTQYF. The CDR3 nucleotides read TGTGCCAGCAGTTACTACCTAGCGGGCACAGATACGCAGTATTTT.

V and J are TRBV24-1 and TRBJ2-3, with TRBD2 matching 9 bases. This CDR3 spans 16 amino acids. V lost 3 bases, J lost 6 bases, and 9 bases stayed unmatched. Germline-derived CDR1 and CDR2 are KGHDR and SFDVKD. DNA of the CDR3: TGTGCCACCAGTGATCGACTAGCGGAGCATGTCGATACGCAGTATTTT. Translated: CATSDRLAEHVDTQYF.

This clone has just one count. This CDR3 is CASSQEPGPSYGYTF. The CDR3 nucleotides are TGTGCCAGCAGCCAAGAGCCGGGACCGAGCTATGGCTACACCTTC. The chain links TRBV3-1 (or the pseudogene TRBV3-2) to TRBJ1-2, with a possible D match to TRBD1 (5 bases). This CDR3 has 15 residues. Germline loops: CDR1 LGHDT, CDR2 YNNKEL (reference sequence). V was clipped by 0 bases and J by 4 bases, with 12 bases between them.